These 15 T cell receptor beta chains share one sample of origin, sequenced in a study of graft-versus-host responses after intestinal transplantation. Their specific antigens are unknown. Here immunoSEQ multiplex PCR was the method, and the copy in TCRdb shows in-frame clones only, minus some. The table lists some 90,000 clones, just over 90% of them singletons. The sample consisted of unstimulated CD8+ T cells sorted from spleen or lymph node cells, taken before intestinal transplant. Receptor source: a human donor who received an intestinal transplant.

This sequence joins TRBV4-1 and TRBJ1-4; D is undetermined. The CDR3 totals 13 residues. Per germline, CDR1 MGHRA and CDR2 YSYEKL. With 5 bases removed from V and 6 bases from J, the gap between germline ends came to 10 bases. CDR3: CASSSGRDEKLFF. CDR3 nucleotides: TGCGCCAGCAGCTCCGGACGGGATGAAAAACTGTTTTTT.

In DNA form, the CDR3 reads TGTGCCAGCAGGAGGCCCCTCGGGACAACCATCGACAATGAGCAGTTCTTC. Translating it yields CASRRPLGTTIDNEQFF. The chain recombines TRBV2 with TRBJ2-1; D possibly corresponds to TRBD1 (6 bases). Trimming pared 6 bases from V and 5 bases from J, leaving 23 bases between. Germline CDR1 is SNHLY and CDR2 is FYNNEI. This CDR3 is 17 amino acids long.

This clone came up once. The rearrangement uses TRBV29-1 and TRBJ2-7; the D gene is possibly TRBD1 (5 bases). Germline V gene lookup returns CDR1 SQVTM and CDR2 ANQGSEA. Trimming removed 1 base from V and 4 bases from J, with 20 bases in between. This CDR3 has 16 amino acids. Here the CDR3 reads CSVEGGGRAGFYEQYF. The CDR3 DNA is TGCAGCGTTGAAGGGGGCGGCAGGGCCGGCTTTTACGAGCAGTACTTC.

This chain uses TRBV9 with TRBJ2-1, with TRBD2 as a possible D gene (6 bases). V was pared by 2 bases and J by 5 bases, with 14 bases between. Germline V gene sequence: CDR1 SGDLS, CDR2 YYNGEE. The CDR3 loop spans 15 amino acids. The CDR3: CASSVGGGTNNEQFF. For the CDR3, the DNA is TGTGCCAGCAGCGTTGGTGGGGGGACCAACAATGAGCAGTTCTTC. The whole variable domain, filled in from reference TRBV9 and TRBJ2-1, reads DSGVTQTPKHLITATGQRVTLRCSPRSGDLSVYWYQQSLDQGLQFLIQYYNGEERAKGNILERFSAQQFPDLHSELNLSSLELGDSALYFCASSVGGGTNNEQFFGPGTRLTVL.

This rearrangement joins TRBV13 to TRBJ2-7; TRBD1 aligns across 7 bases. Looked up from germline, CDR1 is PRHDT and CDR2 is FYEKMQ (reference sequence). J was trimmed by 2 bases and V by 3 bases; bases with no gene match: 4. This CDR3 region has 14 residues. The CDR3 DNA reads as TGTGCCAGCAGCTTCGGGACAGCAACCTACGAGCAGTACTTC. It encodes CASSFGTATYEQYF.

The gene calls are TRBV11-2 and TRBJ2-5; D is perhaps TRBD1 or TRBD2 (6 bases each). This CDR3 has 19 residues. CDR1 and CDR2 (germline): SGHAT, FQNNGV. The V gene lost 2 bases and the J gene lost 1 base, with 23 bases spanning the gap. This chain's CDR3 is CASSLPRGHPSSFQETQYF. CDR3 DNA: TGTGCCAGCAGCTTACCCCGGGGGCACCCCTCCTCTTTCCAAGAGACCCAGTACTTC.

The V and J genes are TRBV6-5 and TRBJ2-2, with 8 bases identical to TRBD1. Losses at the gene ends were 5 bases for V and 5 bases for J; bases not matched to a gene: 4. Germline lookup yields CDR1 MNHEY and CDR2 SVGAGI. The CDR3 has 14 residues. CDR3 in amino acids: CASSETGDTGELFF. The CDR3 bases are TGTGCCAGCAGTGAGACAGGGGATACCGGGGAGCTGTTTTTT.

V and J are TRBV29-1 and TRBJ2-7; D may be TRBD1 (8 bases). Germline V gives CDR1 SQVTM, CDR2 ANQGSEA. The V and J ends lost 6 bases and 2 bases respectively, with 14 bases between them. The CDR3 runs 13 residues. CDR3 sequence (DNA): TGCAGCGTCCACAGGGGGGGAACCTACGAGCAGTACTTC. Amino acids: CSVHRGGTYEQYF.

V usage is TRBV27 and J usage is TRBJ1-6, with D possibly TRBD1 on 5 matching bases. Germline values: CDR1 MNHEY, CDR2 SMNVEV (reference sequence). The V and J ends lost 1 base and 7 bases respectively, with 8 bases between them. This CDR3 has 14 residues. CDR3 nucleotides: TGTGCCAGCAGTTTATTGACAGAGAATTCACCCCTCCACTTT. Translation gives CASSLLTENSPLHF.

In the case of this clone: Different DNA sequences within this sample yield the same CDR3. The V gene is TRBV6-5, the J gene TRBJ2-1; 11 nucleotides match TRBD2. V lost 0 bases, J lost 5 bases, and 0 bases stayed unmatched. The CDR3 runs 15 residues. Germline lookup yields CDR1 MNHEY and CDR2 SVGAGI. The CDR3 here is CASSYSLAGDNEQFF. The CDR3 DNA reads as TGTGCCAGCAGTTACTCACTAGCGGGGGACAATGAGCAGTTCTTC.

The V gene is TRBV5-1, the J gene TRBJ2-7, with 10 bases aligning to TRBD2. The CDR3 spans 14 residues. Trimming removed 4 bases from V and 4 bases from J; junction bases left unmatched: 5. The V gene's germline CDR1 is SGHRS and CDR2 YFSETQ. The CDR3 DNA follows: TGCGCCAGCAGCCCAATGGGACTAGCGTACGAGCAGTACTTC. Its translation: CASSPMGLAYEQYF.

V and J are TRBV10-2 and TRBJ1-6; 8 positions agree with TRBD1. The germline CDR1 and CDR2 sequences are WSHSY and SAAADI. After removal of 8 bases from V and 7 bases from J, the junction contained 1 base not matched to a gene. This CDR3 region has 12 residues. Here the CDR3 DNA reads TGCGCCAGCGGGACAGGAAATTCACCCCTCCACTTT. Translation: CASGTGNSPLHF.

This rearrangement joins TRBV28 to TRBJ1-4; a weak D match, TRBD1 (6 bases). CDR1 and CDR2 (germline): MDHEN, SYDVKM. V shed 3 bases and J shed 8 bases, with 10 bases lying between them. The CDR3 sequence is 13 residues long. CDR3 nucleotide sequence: TGTGCCAGCAGTTTCAGGGGACCCGAAAAACTGTTTTTT. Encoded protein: CASSFRGPEKLFF.

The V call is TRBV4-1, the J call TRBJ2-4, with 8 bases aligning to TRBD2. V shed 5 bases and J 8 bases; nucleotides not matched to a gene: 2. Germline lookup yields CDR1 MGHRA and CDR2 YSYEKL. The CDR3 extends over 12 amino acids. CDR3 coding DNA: TGCGCCAGCAGCTCTAGCGGGTACATTCAGTACTTC. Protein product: CASSSSGYIQYF.

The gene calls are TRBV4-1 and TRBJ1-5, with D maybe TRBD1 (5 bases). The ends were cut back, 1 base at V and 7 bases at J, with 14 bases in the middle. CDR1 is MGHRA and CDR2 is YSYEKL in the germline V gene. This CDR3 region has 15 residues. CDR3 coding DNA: TGCGCCAGCAGCCAAGTATTAGGGGATTTACAGCCCCAGCATTTT. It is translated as CASSQVLGDLQPQHF.